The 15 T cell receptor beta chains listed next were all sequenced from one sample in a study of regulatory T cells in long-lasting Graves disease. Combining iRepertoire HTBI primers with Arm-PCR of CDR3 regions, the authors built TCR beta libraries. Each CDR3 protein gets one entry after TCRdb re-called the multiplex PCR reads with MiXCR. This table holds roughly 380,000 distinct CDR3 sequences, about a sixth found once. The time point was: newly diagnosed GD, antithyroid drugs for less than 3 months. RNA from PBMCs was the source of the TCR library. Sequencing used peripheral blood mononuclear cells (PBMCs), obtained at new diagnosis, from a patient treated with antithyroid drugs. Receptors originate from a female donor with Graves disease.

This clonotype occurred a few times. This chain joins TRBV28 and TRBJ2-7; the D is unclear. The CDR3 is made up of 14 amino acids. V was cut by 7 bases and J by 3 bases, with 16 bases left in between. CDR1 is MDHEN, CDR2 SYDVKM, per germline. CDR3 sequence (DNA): TGTGCCAGCACTGCGCCAACAGAGATCTACGAGCAGTACTTC. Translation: CASTAPTEIYEQYF.

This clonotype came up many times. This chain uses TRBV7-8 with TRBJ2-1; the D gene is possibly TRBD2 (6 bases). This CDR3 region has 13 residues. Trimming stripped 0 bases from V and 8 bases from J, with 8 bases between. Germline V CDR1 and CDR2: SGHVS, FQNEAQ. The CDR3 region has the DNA TGTGCCAGCAGCTTAGCGACTAGAGATGAGCAGTTCTTC. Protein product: CASSLATRDEQFF. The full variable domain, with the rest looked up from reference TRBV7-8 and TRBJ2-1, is GAGVSQSPRYKVAKRGQDVALRCDPISGHVSLFWYQQALGQGPEFLTYFQNEAQLDKSGLPSDRFFAERPEGSVSTLKIQRTQQEDSAVYLCASSLATRDEQFFGPGTRLTVL.

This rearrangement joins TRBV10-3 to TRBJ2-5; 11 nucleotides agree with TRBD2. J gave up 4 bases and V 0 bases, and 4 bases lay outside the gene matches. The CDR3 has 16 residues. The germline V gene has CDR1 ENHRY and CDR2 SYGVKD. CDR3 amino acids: CAISESIAGGRETQYF. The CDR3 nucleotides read TGTGCCATCAGTGAGTCGATAGCGGGAGGGCGAGAGACCCAGTACTTC.

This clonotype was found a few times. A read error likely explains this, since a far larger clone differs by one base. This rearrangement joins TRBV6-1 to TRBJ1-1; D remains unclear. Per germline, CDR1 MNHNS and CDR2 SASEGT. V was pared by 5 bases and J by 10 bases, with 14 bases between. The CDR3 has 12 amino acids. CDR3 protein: CASSHRPAGAFF. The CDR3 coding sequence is TGTGCCAGCAGTCACCGACCGGCTGGAGCTTTCTTT.

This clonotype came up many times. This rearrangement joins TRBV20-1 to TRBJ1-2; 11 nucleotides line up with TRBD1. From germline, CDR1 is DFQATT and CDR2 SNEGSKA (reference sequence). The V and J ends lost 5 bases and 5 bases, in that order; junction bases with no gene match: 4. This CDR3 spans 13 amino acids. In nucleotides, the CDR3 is TGCAGTGCTCAGGGACAGGGGGATTATGGCTACACCTTC. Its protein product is CSAQGQGDYGYTF.

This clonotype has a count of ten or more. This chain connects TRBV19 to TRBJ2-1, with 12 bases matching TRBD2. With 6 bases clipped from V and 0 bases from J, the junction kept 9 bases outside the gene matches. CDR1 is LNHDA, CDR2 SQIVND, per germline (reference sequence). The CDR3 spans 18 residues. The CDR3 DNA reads TGTGCCAGTAGCAAAGGACTAGCGGGGCGCACCTCCTACAATGAGCAGTTCTTC. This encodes CASSKGLAGRTSYNEQFF.

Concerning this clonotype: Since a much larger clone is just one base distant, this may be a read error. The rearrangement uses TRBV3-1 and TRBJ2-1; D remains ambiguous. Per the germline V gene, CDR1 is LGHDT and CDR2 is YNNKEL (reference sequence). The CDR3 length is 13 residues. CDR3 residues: CASRLGTYNELFF. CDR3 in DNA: TGTGCCAGCAGGCTAGGAACCTACAATGAGCTGTTCTTC.

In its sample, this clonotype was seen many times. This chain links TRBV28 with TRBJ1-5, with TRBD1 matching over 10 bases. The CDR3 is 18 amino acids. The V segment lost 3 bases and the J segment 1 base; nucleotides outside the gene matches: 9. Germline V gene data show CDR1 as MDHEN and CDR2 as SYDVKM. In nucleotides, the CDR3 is TGTGCCAGCAGTTTTCCACGGACAGGGGGGAACAGCAATCAGCCCCAGCATTTT. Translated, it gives CASSFPRTGGNSNQPQHF. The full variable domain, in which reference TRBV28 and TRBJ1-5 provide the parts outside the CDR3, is DVKVTQSSRYLVKRTGEKVFLECVQDMDHENMFWYRQDPGLGLRLIYFSYDVKMKEKGDIPEGYSVSREKKERFSLILESASTNQTSMYLCASSFPRTGGNSNQPQHFGDGTRLSIL.

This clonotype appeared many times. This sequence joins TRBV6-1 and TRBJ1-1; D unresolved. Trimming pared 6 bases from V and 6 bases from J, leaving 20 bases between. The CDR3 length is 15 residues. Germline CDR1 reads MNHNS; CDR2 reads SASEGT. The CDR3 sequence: CASRITVGSRPEAFF. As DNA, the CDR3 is TGTGCCAGCAGGATAACTGTGGGCAGCCGACCTGAAGCTTTCTTT.

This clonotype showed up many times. CDR3 DNA sequence: TGTGCCAGCACCCGACGGGGGGGGGCGGTACGATATGAAGCGAACACTGAAGCTTTCTTT. It encodes CASTRRGGAVRYEANTEAFF. V gene TRBV6-1 combines with J gene TRBJ1-1, with a possible D match to TRBD1 (6 bases). V lost 7 bases and J 1 base, leaving 31 bases between the germline ends. Per the germline V gene, CDR1 is MNHNS and CDR2 is SASEGT. This CDR3 region has 20 residues.

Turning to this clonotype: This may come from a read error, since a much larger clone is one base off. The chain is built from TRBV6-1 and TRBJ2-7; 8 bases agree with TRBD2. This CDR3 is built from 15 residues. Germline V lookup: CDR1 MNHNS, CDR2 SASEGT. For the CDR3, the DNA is TGTGCCAGCAGCCTTGGCGGGGGGATGAAGTACGAGCGGTACTTC. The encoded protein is CASSLGGGMKYERYF.

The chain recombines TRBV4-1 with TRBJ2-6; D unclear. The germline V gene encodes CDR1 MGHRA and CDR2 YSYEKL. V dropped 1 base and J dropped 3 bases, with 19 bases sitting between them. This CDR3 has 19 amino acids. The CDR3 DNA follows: TGCGCCAGCAGCCAAGGTGTACTCGGCCCCGCGAGTGGGGCCAACGTCCTGACTTTC. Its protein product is CASSQGVLGPASGANVLTF.

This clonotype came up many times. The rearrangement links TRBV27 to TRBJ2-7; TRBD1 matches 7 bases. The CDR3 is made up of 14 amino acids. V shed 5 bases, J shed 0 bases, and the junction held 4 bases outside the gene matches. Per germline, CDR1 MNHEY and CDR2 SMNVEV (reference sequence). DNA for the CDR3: TGTGCCAGCAGTCGGGACAGAGACTCCTACGAGCAGTACTTC. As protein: CASSRDRDSYEQYF.

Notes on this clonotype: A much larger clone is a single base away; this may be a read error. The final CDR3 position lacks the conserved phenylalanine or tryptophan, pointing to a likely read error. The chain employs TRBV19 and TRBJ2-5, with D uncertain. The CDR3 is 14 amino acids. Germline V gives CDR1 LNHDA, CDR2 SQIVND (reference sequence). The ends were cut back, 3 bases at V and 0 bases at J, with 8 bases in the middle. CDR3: CASSMARNQETQYL. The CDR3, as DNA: TGTGCCAGTAGTATGGCCAGAAACCAAGAGACCCAGTACCTC.

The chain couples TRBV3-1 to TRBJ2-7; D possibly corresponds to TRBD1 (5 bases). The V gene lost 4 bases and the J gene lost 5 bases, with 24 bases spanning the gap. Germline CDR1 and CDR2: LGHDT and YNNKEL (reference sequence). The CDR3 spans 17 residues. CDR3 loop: CASSRSTSVQEPNEQYF. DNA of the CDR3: TGTGCCAGCAGCCGTTCCACAAGCGTACAGGAACCCAACGAGCAGTACTTC.